This T cell receptor beta chain derives from a study of identifying expanded T cells in peripheral blood. Whole-study findings and limits: Clone count variance between approximately two-week samples rose with total template count. Approximately 1.1 clones differed between technical replicates, versus about 17 and 20 over time.

Details on this clone: Its antigen is currently unknown.

No infections or other immune events were documented during collection. The length of the CDR3 is 12 residues. Trimming left V 4 bases short and J 5 bases short, with 11 bases between. Germline CDR1 is GTSNPN and CDR2 is SVGIG (reference sequence). Method: immunoSEQ multiplex PCR; TCRdb's copy keeps in-frame clones and lacks some. The sample consists of more than 80,000 clones, around 89% of them appearing once. The clonotype originates from a person between 18 and 75 years old in good health. Sequences were obtained from blood. The J gene is TRBJ1-2, the V gene TRBV30, with D possibly matching TRBD1 (6 bases). CDR3 in amino acids: CAWTRGQYGYTF. The CDR3 nucleotides read TGTGCCTGGACCCGGGGGCAGTATGGCTACACCTTC. Based on the CDR3 plus reference TRBV30 and TRBJ1-2, the full variable domain is SQTIHQWPATLVQPVGSPLSLECTVEGTSNPNLYWYRQAAGRGLQLLFYSVGIGQISSEVPQNLSASRPQDRQFILSSKKLLLSDSGFYLCAWTRGQYGYTFGSGTRLTVV.